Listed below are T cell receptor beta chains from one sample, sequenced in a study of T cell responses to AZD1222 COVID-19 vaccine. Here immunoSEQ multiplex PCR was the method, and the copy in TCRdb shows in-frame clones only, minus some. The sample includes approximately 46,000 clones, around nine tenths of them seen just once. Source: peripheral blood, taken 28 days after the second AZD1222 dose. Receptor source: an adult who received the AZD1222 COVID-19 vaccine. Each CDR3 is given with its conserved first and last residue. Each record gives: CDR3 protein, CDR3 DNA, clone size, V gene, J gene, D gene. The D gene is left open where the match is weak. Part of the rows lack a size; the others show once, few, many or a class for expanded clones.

CDR3: CASTNPLAGAYNEQFF
DNA: TGTGCCAGCACCAACCCCCTGGCTGGCGCCTACAATGAGCAGTTCTTC
size: .
V: TRBV5-4
J: TRBJ2-1
D: .

CDR3: CASSFSFSLAGVNEQFF
DNA: TGTGCCAGCAGTTTTTCCTTTTCTCTAGCGGGAGTCAATGAGCAGTTCTTC
size: .
V: TRBV7-3
J: TRBJ2-1
D: TRBD2

CDR3: CSAKGPRDSYNEQFF
DNA: TGCAGCGCTAAGGGGCCCCGGGACAGCTACAATGAGCAGTTCTTC
size: .
V: TRBV29-1
J: TRBJ2-1
D: TRBD1

CDR3: CASSLNYGYTF
DNA: TGTGCCAGCAGCTTGAACTATGGCTACACCTTC
size: .
V: TRBV9
J: TRBJ1-2
D: .

CDR3: CASGGDTGYEQYF
DNA: TGTGCCAGCGGAGGGGACACAGGATACGAGCAGTACTTC
size: .
V: TRBV28
J: TRBJ2-7
D: .

CDR3: CASSSGSGSEQFF
DNA: TGTGCCAGCAGCTCCGGAAGTGGCAGCGAGCAGTTCTTC
size: .
V: TRBV11-3
J: TRBJ2-1
D: .

CDR3: CASSEWERNEQYF
DNA: TGTGCCAGCAGTGAGTGGGAGCGCAACGAGCAGTACTTC
size: .
V: TRBV2
J: TRBJ2-7
D: .

CDR3: CASSDKQNSPLHF
DNA: TGTGCCAGCAGCGATAAACAGAATTCACCCCTCCACTTT
size: .
V: TRBV5-6
J: TRBJ1-6
D: .

CDR3: CSVDEAGYGETQYF
DNA: TGCAGCGTTGACGAGGCGGGATACGGAGAGACCCAGTACTTC
size: .
V: TRBV29-1
J: TRBJ2-5
D: .

CDR3: CASSALPTNTEAFF
DNA: TGCGCCAGCAGTGCCCTACCCACGAACACTGAAGCTTTCTTT
size: .
V: TRBV10-1
J: TRBJ1-1
D: .

CDR3: CATSSPWGREGTGELFF
DNA: TGTGCCACCAGCAGTCCCTGGGGGCGGGAGGGAACCGGGGAGCTGTTTTTT
size: .
V: TRBV15
J: TRBJ2-2
D: TRBD2

CDR3: CASSYRLAFSGNTIYF
DNA: TGTGCCAGCAGTTACCGCCTCGCTTTCTCTGGAAACACCATATATTTT
size: .
V: TRBV6-5
J: TRBJ1-3
D: .

CDR3: CASSYSQGLGNTEAFF
DNA: TGTGCCAGCAGTTACTCTCAGGGGCTGGGGAACACTGAAGCTTTCTTT
size: .
V: TRBV6-6
J: TRBJ1-1
D: .

CDR3: CASRETDWKGYTF
DNA: TGTGCCAGTAGAGAGACGGATTGGAAAGGCTACACCTTC
size: .
V: TRBV19
J: TRBJ1-2
D: .

CDR3: CSVRDSNYEQYF
DNA: TGCAGCGTACGGGACTCGAATTACGAGCAGTACTTC
size: .
V: TRBV29-1
J: TRBJ2-7
D: .

CDR3: CATSGGFQDQPQHF
DNA: TGTGCCACCAGCGGAGGGTTTCAGGATCAGCCCCAGCATTTT
size: .
V: TRBV15
J: TRBJ1-5
D: .

CDR3: CASSQPTSGGRNTGELFF
DNA: TGTGCCAGCAGCCAACCGACTAGCGGGGGTCGGAACACCGGGGAGCTGTTTTTT
size: few
V: TRBV4-2
J: TRBJ2-2
D: TRBD2

CDR3: CASSPQRGLSTDTQYF
DNA: TGCGCCAGCAGCCCCCAGAGGGGATTAAGCACAGATACGCAGTATTTT
size: medium-sized
V: TRBV4-1
J: TRBJ2-3
D: .

CDR3: CASSLTSGSFNEQFF
DNA: TGTGCCAGCAGCTTGACTAGCGGGAGTTTTAATGAGCAGTTCTTC
size: .
V: TRBV11-3
J: TRBJ2-1
D: TRBD2

CDR3: CASTTQGASYEQYF
DNA: TGTGCCAGCACCACACAGGGGGCCTCCTACGAGCAGTACTTC
size: once
V: TRBV2
J: TRBJ2-7
D: TRBD1

CDR3: CASRYDRILDRGVQGNSPLHF
DNA: TGTGCCAGCAGATATGACAGAATCTTAGACAGGGGAGTCCAAGGCAATTCACCCCTCCACTTT
size: .
V: TRBV28
J: TRBJ1-6
D: TRBD1

CDR3: CASSLSQQGSSYEQYF
DNA: TGTGCCAGCAGCTTATCTCAGCAGGGTTCATCCTACGAGCAGTACTTC
size: .
V: TRBV7-6
J: TRBJ2-7
D: .

CDR3: CATSDTQGGSYNEQFF
DNA: TGTGCCACCAGTGATACTCAGGGAGGCTCCTACAATGAGCAGTTCTTC
size: .
V: TRBV24-1
J: TRBJ2-1
D: .

CDR3: CATRPTGNTGELFF
DNA: TGTGCCACCAGACCAACAGGGAACACCGGGGAGCTGTTTTTT
size: .
V: TRBV24-1
J: TRBJ2-2
D: .

CDR3: CASSLEQGTSEQYF
DNA: TGTGCCAGCAGCTTGGAACAGGGGACGAGCGAGCAGTACTTC
size: .
V: TRBV5-6
J: TRBJ2-7
D: TRBD1

CDR3: CASSFSSSSYNEQFF
DNA: TGTGCCAGCAGCTTTAGTAGCAGCTCCTACAATGAGCAGTTCTTC
size: once
V: TRBV7-2
J: TRBJ2-1
D: .

CDR3: CASSKVRPVCVGTEAFF
DNA: TGTGCCAGCAGCAAAGTTAGGCCAGTTTGTGTAGGTACTGAAGCTTTCTTT
size: .
V: TRBV21-1
J: TRBJ1-1
D: .

CDR3: CASSTPGAGTNTEAFF
DNA: TGTGCCAGTAGTACCCCTGGGGCAGGTACGAACACTGAAGCTTTCTTT
size: once
V: TRBV19
J: TRBJ1-1
D: .

CDR3: CASSITGQGASGANVLTF
DNA: TGTGCCAGTAGTATTACGGGACAGGGGGCTTCTGGGGCCAACGTCCTGACTTTC
size: .
V: TRBV19
J: TRBJ2-6
D: TRBD1

CDR3: CASSYDVSPGNTIYF
DNA: TGTGCCAGCAGTTACGACGTCTCCCCGGGAAACACCATATATTTT
size: .
V: TRBV6-5
J: TRBJ1-3
D: .

CDR3: CSASFSNQPQHF
DNA: TGCAGTGCTAGTTTTAGCAATCAGCCCCAGCATTTT
size: .
V: TRBV20-1
J: TRBJ1-5
D: .

CDR3: CASSSRTSGINEQFF
DNA: TGTGCCAGCAGTTCCCGGACTAGCGGGATAAATGAGCAGTTCTTC
size: .
V: TRBV27
J: TRBJ2-1
D: TRBD2

CDR3: CASSLEAGLKLFF
DNA: TGCGCCAGCAGCTTGGAGGCAGGGCTAAAACTGTTTTTT
size: .
V: TRBV5-1
J: TRBJ1-4
D: .

CDR3: CASSQVWKETQYF
DNA: TGTGCCAGCAGCCAAGTCTGGAAAGAGACCCAGTACTTC
size: .
V: TRBV3-1/TRBV3-2
J: TRBJ2-5
D: .

CDR3: CASSSRRAFQETQYF
DNA: TGTGCCAGCAGCTCGCGGCGCGCTTTCCAAGAGACCCAGTACTTC
size: .
V: TRBV3-1/TRBV3-2
J: TRBJ2-5
D: .

CDR3: CASSQEVSSGNTIYF
DNA: TGTGCCAGCAGCCAAGAGGTCAGCTCTGGAAACACCATATATTTT
size: .
V: TRBV4-2
J: TRBJ1-3
D: .

CDR3: CASSQLGGRETQYF
DNA: TGTGCCAGCAGCCAATTAGGGGGCAGGGAGACCCAGTACTTC
size: .
V: TRBV3-1/TRBV3-2
J: TRBJ2-5
D: TRBD1

CDR3: CASSLQSGAASSYEQYF
DNA: TGTGCCAGCAGCTTACAATCGGGGGCTGCCAGCTCCTACGAGCAGTACTTC
size: .
V: TRBV7-8
J: TRBJ2-7
D: .

CDR3: CASSQVYGSAKDF
DNA: TGTGCCAGCAGCCAAGTGTACGGGAGCGCCAAAGACTTC
size: .
V: TRBV3-1/TRBV3-2
J: TRBJ2-7
D: .

CDR3: CASSRESNYNEQFF
DNA: TGCGCCAGCAGCCGGGAGTCTAACTACAATGAGCAGTTCTTC
size: .
V: TRBV4-3
J: TRBJ2-1
D: .

CDR3: CASSLGFLGPNEQFF
DNA: TGCGCCAGCAGCTTGGGGTTTTTAGGGCCCAATGAGCAGTTCTTC
size: .
V: TRBV5-1
J: TRBJ2-1
D: .

CDR3: CASSPASGRRETQYF
DNA: TGTGCCAGCAGCCCCGCTAGCGGGAGGCGTGAGACCCAGTACTTC
size: .
V: TRBV6-5
J: TRBJ2-5
D: TRBD2

CDR3: CASRTTGRSYNEQFF
DNA: TGTGCCAGCAGAACAACGGGACGGTCCTACAATGAGCAGTTCTTC
size: .
V: TRBV7-8
J: TRBJ2-1
D: .

CDR3: CSVWGVQETQYF
DNA: TGCAGCGTTTGGGGGGTCCAAGAGACCCAGTACTTC
size: .
V: TRBV29-1
J: TRBJ2-5
D: .

CDR3: CASSHGTGGTGDYGYTF
DNA: TGTGCCAGCAGCCACGGGACAGGGGGCACGGGCGACTATGGCTACACCTTC
size: .
V: TRBV3-1/TRBV3-2
J: TRBJ1-2
D: TRBD1

CDR3: CATPGEGAEPLEQYF
DNA: TGTGCCACCCCGGGGGAGGGGGCCGAGCCCCTCGAGCAGTACTTC
size: .
V: TRBV27
J: TRBJ2-7
D: .

CDR3: CAWKQGTSYEQYF
DNA: TGTGCCTGGAAACAGGGGACCTCCTACGAGCAGTACTTC
size: .
V: TRBV30
J: TRBJ2-7
D: TRBD1

CDR3: CASSDPGADTQYF
DNA: TGCGCCAGCAGCGACCCCGGGGCAGATACGCAGTATTTT
size: .
V: TRBV5-1
J: TRBJ2-3
D: .